These 16 T cell receptor beta chains were sequenced from one sample in a study of blood T cells in healthy people across ages. Combining a sample-barcoded 5' primer with a J-beta primer mix, a second PCR ran for about 7 to 11 cycles. TCRdb ran MiXCR on the 5' RACE reads and lists one entry per CDR3 protein. The sample holds about 800,000 distinct CDR3 sequences, around a quarter seen once. The sample was also reused in another study, on T cells of mothers and their children.

The sample consisted of blood. All receptors derive from a boy between 10 and 17 years old in good health.

This clonotype was detected once. This chain links TRBV18 with TRBJ2-1, with D perhaps matching TRBD1 or TRBD2 (5 bases each). Germline CDR1 reads KGHSH; CDR2 reads LQKENI. The CDR3 is 17 amino acids. V lost 5 bases to trimming and J lost 2 bases, with 19 bases between them. In DNA form, the CDR3 reads TGTGCCAGCTCAGGCGTTTACGCAGGGAGCACCTACAATGAGCAGTTCTTC. Encoded protein: CASSGVYAGSTYNEQFF.

This clonotype was counted a few times. The rearrangement links TRBV6-2 or TRBV6-3 to TRBJ2-1; 12 bases line up with TRBD2. This CDR3 is 19 amino acids long. Germline V gene sequence: CDR1 MNHEY, CDR2 SVGEGT. The junction had 17 bases not matched to a gene; V was cut back by 8 bases and J by 3 bases. The CDR3 DNA is TGTGCCAGCCGAGTGCCGGCGACTAGCGGGGGAGAGGGCTACAATGAGCAGTTCTTC. Protein: CASRVPATSGGEGYNEQFF.

As to this clonotype: At one end the junction does not follow the germline gene, possibly because of a read error. This chain uses TRBV29-1 with TRBJ2-7; D not certain. Germline V CDR1 and CDR2: SQVTM, ANQGSEA. The CDR3 runs 11 residues. Written as DNA, the CDR3 is TGCAGCGTTGAAGGCAACTACGAGCACTACTTC. This gives the protein CSVEGNYEHYF.

This clonotype was counted a few times. In nucleotides, the CDR3 is TGCAGCGTTGAAGTACGGGGCCTGAACACTGAAGCTTTCTTT. Protein product: CSVEVRGLNTEAFF. The V gene is TRBV29-1, the J gene TRBJ1-1; perhaps TRBD1 as D (5 bases). The germline V gene encodes CDR1 SQVTM and CDR2 ANQGSEA. V lost 1 base and J lost 0, with 9 bases in between. The CDR3 runs to 14 residues.

This clonotype was detected only a few times. The rearrangement uses TRBV4-1 and TRBJ2-5; D is perhaps TRBD1 (6 bases). The J call may be faulty, since TRBJ2-7 better matches the DNA end. Per germline, CDR1 MGHRA and CDR2 YSYEKL. The CDR3 is made up of 16 amino acids. This CDR3 reads CASSQEGFRGSYEQYF. The DNA for the CDR3 is TGCGCCAGCAGCCAAGAAGGTTTCAGGGGCTCCTACGAGCAGTACTTC.

The V call is TRBV6-2 or TRBV6-3, the J call TRBJ1-1; D call uncertain. Trimming removed 10 bases at V and 0 bases at J, with 12 bases between. The CDR3 loop spans 13 amino acids. The germline V gene has CDR1 MNHEY and CDR2 SVGEGT. DNA of the CDR3: TGTGCCACCACGGACCTCATGAACACTGAAGCTTTCTTT. Translated, it gives CATTDLMNTEAFF.

The J gene is TRBJ2-7, the V gene TRBV27; 10 bases agree with TRBD2. The V and J ends lost 0 bases and 5 bases, in that order; junction bases with no gene match: 4. Germline lookup yields CDR1 MNHEY and CDR2 SMNVEV (reference sequence). This CDR3 has 15 residues. This CDR3 reads CASSLSSSGGNEQYF. DNA of the CDR3: TGTGCCAGCAGTTTATCCTCTAGCGGGGGCAACGAGCAGTACTTC.

The chain combines TRBV6-5 with TRBJ2-5; TRBD2 matches at 11 bases. The CDR3 is made up of 15 amino acids. Germline values: CDR1 MNHEY, CDR2 SVGAGI. V was clipped by 1 base and J by 11 bases; unmatched bases: 9. The CDR3 DNA is TGTGCCAGCAGTTACTACCCGGGACTAGCGGAAGAGCAGTACTTC. Amino acid sequence: CASSYYPGLAEEQYF.

This clonotype has just a few counts. V gene TRBV15 combines with J gene TRBJ2-5; TRBD1 matches at 8 bases. Judging by the DNA end, TRBJ2-7 fits better; the J call may be wrong. From germline, CDR1 is LNHNV and CDR2 YYDKDF (reference sequence). This CDR3 has 15 amino acids. The chain's CDR3 is CATTDSQGVGYEQYF. As DNA, the CDR3 is TGTGCCACCACCGACTCACAGGGGGTTGGGTACGAGCAGTACTTC.

The chain carries TRBV29-1 and TRBJ2-5, with 9 bases lining up with TRBD1. Germline lookup yields CDR1 SQVTM and CDR2 ANQGSEA. There are 12 residues in the CDR3. For the CDR3, the DNA is TGCACCGTCATCGGACAGGGGGAGACCCAGTACTTC. It specifies CTVIGQGETQYF.

This clonotype has a handful of counts. V gene TRBV24-1 combines with J gene TRBJ1-1; no reliable D call. The CDR3 has 13 amino acids. V was trimmed by 3 bases and J by 0 bases, leaving 4 bases between them. CDR1 is KGHDR, CDR2 SFDVKD, per germline. CDR3 DNA sequence: TGTGCCACCAGTGATGCCCTGAACACTGAAGCTTTCTTT. Translated, it gives CATSDALNTEAFF.

The rearrangement uses TRBV7-2 and TRBJ1-2, with D unclear. The V gene's germline CDR1 is SGHTA and CDR2 FQGNSA. This CDR3 is 13 amino acids long. Between the trimmed V and J ends, which lost 0 bases and 8 bases, there was a span of 10 bases. CDR3: CASSLAQRRGYTF. In DNA, the CDR3 is TGTGCCAGCAGCTTAGCGCAGAGGCGCGGCTACACCTTC. The whole variable domain, filled in from reference TRBV7-2 and TRBJ1-2, reads GAGVSQSPSNKVTEKGKDVELRCDPISGHTALYWYRQSLGQGLEFLIYFQGNSAPDKSGLPSDRFSAERTGGSVSTLTIQRTQQEDSAVYLCASSLAQRRGYTFGSGTRLTVV.

The V gene is TRBV4-1, the J gene TRBJ2-3; TRBD2 matches 15 bases. CDR1 is MGHRA, CDR2 YSYEKL, per germline. V lost 3 bases, J lost 7 bases, and 5 bases stayed unmatched. CDR3 size: 16 residues. CDR3 residues: CASSHWTSGRGNTQYF. The CDR3 nucleotides read TGCGCCAGCAGCCATTGGACTAGCGGGAGGGGAAATACGCAGTATTTT.

This clonotype was counted between two and nine times. This chain uses TRBV21-1 with TRBJ1-5. TRBV21-1 is listed as a pseudogene. This CDR3 spans 18 amino acids. CDR3 in amino acids: CASSKKAGTRDSNQPQHF. Here the CDR3 DNA reads TGTGCCAGCAGCAAAAAAGCGGGTACTAGGGATAGCAATCAGCCCCAGCATTTT.

This chain connects TRBV4-1 to TRBJ1-5; D is undetermined. The CDR3 spans 14 residues. Germline assignment: CDR1 MGHRA and CDR2 YSYEKL. The ends were cut back, 1 base at V and 6 bases at J, with 10 bases in the middle. The DNA of the CDR3 is TGCGCCAGCAGCCAAGGTTTCAGCCTTCAGCCCCAGCATTTT. This translates into CASSQGFSLQPQHF.

This clonotype has a handful of counts. The CDR3 reads CASSLIGQISNQPQHF. As DNA, the CDR3 is TGTGCCAGCAGCTTAATCGGACAGATAAGCAATCAGCCCCAGCATTTT. This chain connects TRBV7-2 to TRBJ1-5; a weak D match, TRBD1 (6 bases). CDR1 is SGHTA and CDR2 is FQGNSA in the germline V gene. V lost 2 bases and J 1 base, leaving 12 bases between the germline ends. The CDR3 has 16 residues.